A single TCR beta chain is shown here with its context. Its recognized antigen is unknown. No base quality values were provided; no much bigger clone lies one nucleotide off. Patients with autoimmune disease history or receiving systemic immunosuppression were excluded from the trial. In every dose cohort, peripheral blood was drawn for TCR sequencing at baseline, cycle 4 day 1, and cycle 7 day 1. Samples came from an open-label, multicenter, first-in-human phase I dose-escalation trial of ivuxolimab. Adults with locally advanced or metastatic head and neck squamous cell, hepatocellular, melanoma or renal cell carcinoma were enrolled in the trial. Before TCR sequencing, CD4+ T cells and CD8+ T cells from peripheral blood were sorted into separate populations. The data are from a study of OX40 agonist ivuxolimab in advanced cancers. Background for the entire study: Ivuxolimab was a fully human IgG2 agonistic monoclonal antibody targeting the costimulatory receptor OX40 (CD134). Intravenous ivuxolimab was administered to patients every 2 weeks at six dose levels: 0.01, 0.1, 0.3, 1.5, 3 and 10 mg/kg. Of the 52 patients in dose escalation, 19 had hepatocellular carcinoma, some 15 had melanoma, 9 had renal cell carcinoma and 9 had head and neck cancer. In the dose-escalation cohort, around four fifths of patients were male, and the mean age was 60 years with a range of roughly 23 to 79. Prior anti-PD-1, anti-PD-L1 or anti-CTLA-4 therapy was permitted, and approximately 42% of dose-escalation patients had received checkpoint inhibitors. Partial responses occurred in three dose-escalation patients: two with cutaneous melanoma and one with hepatocellular carcinoma. Peripheral TCRbeta sequencing was intended to test whether TCR sequence diversity was altered and clonal T-cell expansion was caused by ivuxolimab. The paper describes the monotherapy dose-escalation part (N ≈ 52 patients) of the phase I trial of ivuxolimab. Study-level results and caveats: In partial responders in the 0.1-3.0 mg/kg groups, normalized peripheral clonal expansion was found to be among the lowest, especially among CD8+ T cells. After ivuxolimab, expanded clones were on average more numerous among CD8+ T cells than among CD4+ T cells. At doses of 0.1 to 3.0 mg/kg, clonal expansion of both CD4+ and CD8+ T cells in blood was seen between baseline and week 6. Low levels of normalized T-cell clonal expansion were also shown by some nonresponding patients. The antigen specificity of the peripheral T cells that underwent clonal expansion was not determined.

Genomic DNA was extracted from sorted cells for sequencing of the TCRbeta CDR3 region. The immunoSEQ Assay was used for sequencing of TCRbeta CDR3 regions. Held by TCRdb, this immuneACCESS table contains in-frame sequences only and omits some clones. Under half of the omission traces to an unresolved V gene where checked; the cause of the rest is unknown. The table for this sample lists roughly 71,000 clones; 84% of them were counted only once. Clones ranked in the top ten supply roughly 1.6% of the sample. At the junction V is shortened by 4 bases and J by 1 base; bases outside the gene matches: 10. The germline V gene encodes CDR1 SGDLS and CDR2 YYNGEE. The CDR3 contains 17 residues, cysteine and phenylalanine counted. Of all the DNA, just the CDR3 is kept, 51 bases in frame from base 1.

The sample in question was CD4+ or CD8+ T cells sorted from blood, obtained in a trial of the OX40 agonist ivuxolimab. The receptor comes from an adult with an advanced solid tumor such as melanoma, head and neck, liver or kidney cancer. The chain employs TRBV9 and TRBJ2-1, and 8 junctional nucleotides match TRBD2. The CDR3 amino acid sequence is: CASSRTLAVFSYNEQFF. In nucleotides, the sequence is TGTGCCAGCAGCCGAACACTAGCGGTGTTTTCCTACAATGAGCAGTTCTTC.